Following are 14 T cell receptor beta chains from one sample sequenced in a study of blood T cell repertoires in COVID-19. Some clones are missing from TCRdb's copy, which holds only in-frame ones; the method was immunoSEQ multiplex PCR. This sample has around 75,000 clones, with about 88% found just once. Sequencing was carried out using peripheral blood. Receptors were obtained from a man between 65 and 85 years old with active COVID-19.

V is TRBV9 and J is TRBJ2-7, with 11 positions matching TRBD2. The J segment lost 2 bases and the V segment lost 3 bases, leaving 7 bases of the junction unmatched. Germline-derived CDR1 and CDR2 are SGDLS and YYNGEE. The CDR3 contains 16 residues. The CDR3 loop reads CASSAATSGRPYEQYF. CDR3 coding DNA: TGTGCCAGCAGCGCAGCAACTAGCGGGAGACCCTACGAGCAGTACTTC. The variable domain in full, with the rest retrieved from reference TRBV9 and TRBJ2-7, is DSGVTQTPKHLITATGQRVTLRCSPRSGDLSVYWYQQSLDQGLQFLIQYYNGEERAKGNILERFSAQQFPDLHSELNLSSLELGDSALYFCASSAATSGRPYEQYFGPGTRLTVT.

This chain connects TRBV15 to TRBJ2-3; the match to TRBD2 covers 7 bases. V trimming: 0 bases; J trimming: 3 bases; junction bases outside the gene matches: 18. The CDR3 totals 20 residues. Germline values: CDR1 LNHNV, CDR2 YYDKDF (reference sequence). The chain's CDR3 is CATSRDAFPGLTLGTDTQYF. CDR3 nucleotide sequence: TGTGCCACCAGCAGAGACGCCTTTCCGGGACTAACTTTGGGAACAGATACGCAGTATTTT.

CDR3 DNA: TGTGCCAGCTCACCACGGGGGGATTTAAGTTCACCCCTCCACTTT. It specifies CASSPRGDLSSPLHF. V is TRBV18 and J is TRBJ1-6, with D possibly TRBD1 on 5 matching bases. This CDR3 spans 15 amino acids. Trimming left V 1 base short and J 9 bases short, with 13 bases between. Per germline, CDR1 KGHSH and CDR2 LQKENI.

The chain couples TRBV7-8 to TRBJ2-3; D unclear. This CDR3 has 12 residues. Germline-derived CDR1 and CDR2 are SGHVS and FQNEAQ. V lost 5 bases, J lost 2 bases, and 5 bases lay in between. In DNA, the CDR3 is TGTGCCAGCAGCCAATACACAGATACGCAGTATTTT. Amino acid sequence: CASSQYTDTQYF.

The CDR3 is CASSRFGAIYEQYF. CDR3 sequence (DNA): TGTGCCAGCAGCCGCTTTGGGGCGATCTACGAGCAGTACTTC. This chain uses TRBV11-2 with TRBJ2-7; D may be TRBD1 (5 bases). Germline V gene lookup returns CDR1 SGHAT and CDR2 FQNNGV. V was trimmed by 5 bases and J by 3 bases, leaving 14 bases between them. The CDR3 length is 14 residues.

V and J are TRBV5-1 and TRBJ1-3; TRBD1 is a possible D gene (5 bases). Germline CDR1 and CDR2: SGHRS and YFSETQ. The CDR3 length is 15 residues. With 3 bases removed from V and 8 bases from J, the gap between germline ends came to 18 bases. CDR3 DNA: TGCGCCAGCAGCTCCCTGCCGGGGGGGGGTGACACCATATATTTT. It translates to CASSSLPGGGDTIYF.

This chain joins TRBV7-9 and TRBJ1-2; D is undetermined. Trimming took 1 base from V and 2 from J, leaving 8 bases between them. The germline gives CDR1 SEHNR, CDR2 FQNEAQ (reference sequence). The CDR3 is 14 amino acids. The CDR3 nucleotides are TGTGCCAGCAGCTTAGGCGGAGCAAACTATGGCTACACCTTC. Translation: CASSLGGANYGYTF.

This chain joins TRBV27 and TRBJ2-3; D is ambiguous. The germline V gene has CDR1 MNHEY and CDR2 SMNVEV (reference sequence). The CDR3 sequence is 15 residues long. V shed 7 bases and J shed 2 bases, with 16 bases lying between them. The chain's CDR3 is CASTSPGSPTDTQYF. The DNA of the CDR3 is TGTGCCAGCACTTCCCCCGGGTCCCCCACAGATACGCAGTATTTT.

This chain joins TRBV5-6 and TRBJ2-3; D might be TRBD2 (6 bases). The V gene's germline CDR1 is SGHDT and CDR2 YYEEEE. The CDR3 loop spans 14 amino acids. The V and J ends lost 4 bases and 4 bases respectively, with 13 bases between them. CDR3 residues: CASSKSASADTQYF. The CDR3 region has the DNA TGTGCCAGCAGCAAGTCGGCTAGCGCAGATACGCAGTATTTT.

The chain recombines TRBV6-6 with TRBJ1-3; 7 positions match TRBD1. From germline, CDR1 is MNHNY and CDR2 SVGAGI (reference sequence). The CDR3 spans 15 residues. After removal of 6 bases from V and 0 bases from J, the junction contained 5 bases not matched to a gene. The CDR3 bases are TGTGCCAGCAGGCCGGGACAGATCTCTGGAAACACCATATATTTT. Its translation: CASRPGQISGNTIYF.

The chain recombines TRBV5-1 with TRBJ2-3; D not certain. Germline loops: CDR1 SGHRS, CDR2 YFSETQ. This CDR3 region has 16 residues. V was clipped by 0 bases and J by 2 bases, with 13 bases between them. The CDR3 spells CASSLGTVSSTDTQYF. DNA for the CDR3: TGCGCCAGCAGCTTGGGAACAGTGTCCTCCACAGATACGCAGTATTTT.

The chain carries TRBV7-9 and TRBJ1-6; D is possibly TRBD1 (5 bases). Germline V gene lookup returns CDR1 SEHNR and CDR2 FQNEAQ (reference sequence). Deletions cut 3 bases from V and 6 bases from J, with 12 bases between. This CDR3 has 15 amino acids. The CDR3 DNA follows: TGTGCCAGCAGCTTGGGGGGGGATGGTAATTCACCCCTCCACTTT. Its translation is CASSLGGDGNSPLHF.

The J gene is TRBJ2-5, the V gene TRBV10-1; 9 bases are shared with TRBD1. The J segment lost 5 bases and the V segment lost 2 bases, leaving 9 bases of the junction unmatched. CDR1 is WNHNN and CDR2 is SYGVQD in the germline V gene (reference sequence). The CDR3 is 16 residues long. The CDR3 nucleotides are TGCGCCAGCAGTGAGCGGGACAGGGACCCCCAGGAGACCCAGTACTTC. Its translation: CASSERDRDPQETQYF.

J is TRBJ2-5 and V is TRBV3-1 (or the pseudogene TRBV3-2); D ambiguous. Trimming pared 11 bases from V and 1 base from J, leaving 17 bases between. The CDR3 has 14 residues. CDR1 is LGHDT and CDR2 is YNNKEL in the germline V gene (reference sequence). The CDR3 bases are TGTGCCGCCGCCCACTGGGCAGTCCAAGAGACCCAGTACTTC. Translating it yields CAAAHWAVQETQYF.